The rows below give T cell receptor beta chains drawn from one sample of a study of blood T cell repertoires in COVID-19. The repertoire was sequenced with immunoSEQ multiplex PCR; TCRdb's copy has only in-frame clones and lacks some. The sample consists of under 250,000 clones, about nine tenths of them appearing once. What was sequenced was peripheral blood. The receptors were sampled from a woman aged 55-70 years who had recovered from COVID-19. The CDR3 runs from the conserved cysteine through the conserved F or W.

v_gene,j_gene,CDR3aa
TRBV4-1,TRBJ2-1,CASSQEASGGVNEQFF
TRBV19,TRBJ1-5,CASSVDRLGNQPQHF
TRBV4-3,TRBJ2-3,CASSQARDTDTQYF
TRBV19,TRBJ2-1,CASSLRDSLEPFF
TRBV5-6,TRBJ1-2,CASSSGQALPGYGYTF
TRBV24-1,TRBJ2-6,CATSDSRIALSGANVLTF
TRBV27,TRBJ2-7,CASSFQWDRRPYEQYF
TRBV2,TRBJ2-7,CAIRVKRSSYEQYF
TRBV28,TRBJ1-4,CASSLRQGWEKLFF
TRBV9,TRBJ1-3,CASSVGGYSGNTIYF
TRBV15,TRBJ1-4,CATSDPGQGVEKLFF
TRBV5-1,TRBJ1-6,CASSLSAVRATQPWSSYNSPLHF
TRBV7-8,TRBJ1-1,CASSLGGNRGEAFF